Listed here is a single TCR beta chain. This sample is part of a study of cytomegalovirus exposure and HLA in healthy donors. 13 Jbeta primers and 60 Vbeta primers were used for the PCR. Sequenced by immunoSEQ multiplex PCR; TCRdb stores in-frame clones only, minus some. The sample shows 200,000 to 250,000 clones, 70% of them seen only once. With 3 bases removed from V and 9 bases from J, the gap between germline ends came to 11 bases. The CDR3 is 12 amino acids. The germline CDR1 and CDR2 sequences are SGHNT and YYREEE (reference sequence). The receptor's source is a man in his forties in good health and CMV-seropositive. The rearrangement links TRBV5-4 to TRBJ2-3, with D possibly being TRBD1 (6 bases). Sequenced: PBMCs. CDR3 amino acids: CASSSGVDTQYF. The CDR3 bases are TGTGCCAGCAGCTCAGGGGTAGACACGCAGTATTTT.